The sequence of this T cell receptor (beta chain) was determined in a study of read filtering for tumor transcriptome and immune sequencing. About the research overall: Mean patient age was approximately 71 years, range about 47 to 90; 17 male, around 15 female. DNase treatment preceded whole-transcriptome library preparation.

Germline lookup yields CDR1 MDHEN and CDR2 SYDVKM. V was trimmed by 1 base and J by 4 bases, leaving 4 bases between them. The CDR3 has 12 amino acids. In this sample, this clonotype turned up many times. Molecular barcoded adaptors covering alpha/delta and beta/gamma chains were used on roughly 400 ng RNA. TCRdb independently ran MiXCR on the reads; one entry per CDR3 protein. Found here are nearly 60,000 distinct CDR3 sequences, around 12% of them singletons; the top ten hold around 15%. The chain joins TRBV28 to TRBJ2-5; D not certain. The receptor was isolated from a donor at least 40 years old with multiple myeloma. Sequencing input: a population of CD138-negative cells sorted from bone marrow. This CDR3 reads CASSLYRETQYF. The CDR3 DNA reads TGTGCCAGCAGTTTATATCGAGAGACCCAGTACTTC. The full variable domain, rest sourced from reference TRBV28 and TRBJ2-5, is DVKVTQSSRYLVKRTGEKVFLECVQDMDHENMFWYRQDPGLGLRLIYFSYDVKMKEKGDIPEGYSVSREKKERFSLILESASTNQTSMYLCASSLYRETQYFGPGTRLLVL.